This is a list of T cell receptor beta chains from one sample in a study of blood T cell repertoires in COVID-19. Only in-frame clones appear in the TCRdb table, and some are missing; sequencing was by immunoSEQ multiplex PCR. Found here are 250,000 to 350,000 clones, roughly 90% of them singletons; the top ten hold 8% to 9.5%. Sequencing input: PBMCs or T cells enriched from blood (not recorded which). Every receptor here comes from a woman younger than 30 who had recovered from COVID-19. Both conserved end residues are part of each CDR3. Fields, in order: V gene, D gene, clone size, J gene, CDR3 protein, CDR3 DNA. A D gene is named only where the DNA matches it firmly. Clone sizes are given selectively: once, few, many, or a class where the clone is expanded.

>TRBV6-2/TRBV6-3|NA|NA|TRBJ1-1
CASSGTDSTNTEAFF
TGTGCCAGCAGTGGCACGGACAGCACGAACACTGAAGCTTTCTTT
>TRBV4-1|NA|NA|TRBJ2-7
CASSHIIPRTDFYEQYF
TGCGCCAGCAGCCACATCATACCCCGGACAGACTTCTACGAGCAGTACTTC
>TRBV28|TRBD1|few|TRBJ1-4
CASTPGQGSEKLFF
TGTGCCAGCACCCCGGGACAGGGGAGTGAAAAACTGTTTTTT
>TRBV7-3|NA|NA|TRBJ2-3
CASATGGSTDTQYF
TGTGCCAGCGCGACAGGCGGGAGCACAGATACGCAGTATTTT
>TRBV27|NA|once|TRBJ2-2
CASSLDNYTGELFF
TGTGCCAGCAGTTTGGACAACTACACCGGGGAGCTGTTTTTT
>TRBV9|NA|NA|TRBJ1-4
CASSVEGSNEKLFF
TGTGCCAGCAGCGTAGAGGGGTCTAATGAAAAACTGTTTTTT
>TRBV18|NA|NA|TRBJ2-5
CASSRDISTETQYF
TGTGCCAGCTCACGGGACATTAGCACAGAGACCCAGTACTTC
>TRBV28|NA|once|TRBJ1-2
CASSLIREVRYGYTF
TGTGCCAGCAGTTTAATCAGGGAAGTGCGCTATGGCTACACCTTC
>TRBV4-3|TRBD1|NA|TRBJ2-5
CASSQGGGLQETQYF
TGCGCCAGCAGCCAAGGAGGGGGCCTCCAAGAGACCCAGTACTTC
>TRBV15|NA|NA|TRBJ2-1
CATSSSGIGSYNEQFF
TGTGCCACCAGCAGCTCCGGGATAGGGTCCTACAATGAGCAGTTCTTC
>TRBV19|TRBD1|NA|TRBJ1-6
CASSIYRGRPLHF
TGTGCCAGTAGTATTTACAGGGGCCGTCCCCTCCACTTT
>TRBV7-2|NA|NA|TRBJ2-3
CASSQTGTTDTQYF
TGTGCCAGCAGCCAAACGGGAACTACAGATACGCAGTATTTT
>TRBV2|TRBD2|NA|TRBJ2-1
CASGTSGSSYNEQFF
TGTGCCAGCGGGACTAGCGGGAGCTCCTACAATGAGCAGTTCTTC
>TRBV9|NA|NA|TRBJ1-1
CASSVVPGGDTEAFF
TGTGCCAGCAGCGTAGTCCCGGGAGGAGACACTGAAGCTTTCTTT
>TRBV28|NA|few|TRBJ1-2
CASSLRFYGYTF
TGTGCCAGCAGTTTGAGATTCTATGGCTACACCTTC
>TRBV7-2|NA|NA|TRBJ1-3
CASSSYRFGNTIYF
TGTGCCAGCAGCTCCTACAGGTTCGGAAACACCATATATTTT
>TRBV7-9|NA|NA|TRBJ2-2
CASSFSGLVTGELFF
TGTGCCAGCAGCTTCTCCGGTTTGGTCACCGGGGAGCTGTTTTTT
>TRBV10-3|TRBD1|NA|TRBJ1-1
CAIKSGGTEAFF
TGTGCCATCAAATCAGGGGGCACTGAAGCTTTCTTT
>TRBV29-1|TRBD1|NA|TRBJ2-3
CSGRTILTGTGGKIDTQYF
TGCAGCGGACGGACAATCCTAACCGGGACAGGGGGCAAAATAGATACGCAGTATTTT
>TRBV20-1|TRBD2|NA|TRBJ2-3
CSVSQAGAFTDTQYF
TGCAGTGTTAGTCAAGCGGGGGCTTTTACAGATACGCAGTATTTT
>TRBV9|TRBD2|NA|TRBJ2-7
CASSVTSSGRYYEQYF
TGTGCCAGCAGCGTTACGTCGAGCGGGAGGTACTACGAGCAGTACTTC
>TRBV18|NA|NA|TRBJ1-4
CASSPQGIYEKLFF
TGTGCCAGCTCACCACAGGGGATTTATGAAAAACTGTTTTTT
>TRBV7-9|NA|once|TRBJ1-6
CASSAQRYRTKDSPLHF
TGTGCCAGCAGCGCCCAGAGGTACAGGACGAAGGATTCACCCCTCCACTTT
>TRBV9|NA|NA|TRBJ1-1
CASSAGEGRTEAFF
TGTGCCAGCAGCGCGGGCGAGGGTCGGACTGAAGCTTTCTTT
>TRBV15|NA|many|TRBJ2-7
CATSRDRARHYEQYF
TGTGCCACCAGCAGGGACAGAGCCAGGCACTACGAGCAGTACTTC
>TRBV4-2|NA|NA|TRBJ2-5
CASSQDRGETQYF
TGTGCCAGCAGCCAAGATCGGGGTGAGACCCAGTACTTC
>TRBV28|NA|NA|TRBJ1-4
CASTSILSRAGALNFATNEKLFF
TGTGCCAGCACCTCAATATTAAGTCGGGCGGGGGCCCTCAACTTTGCAACTAATGAAAAACTGTTTTTT
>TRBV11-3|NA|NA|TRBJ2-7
CASSFRGGYEQYF
TGTGCCAGCAGCTTTAGGGGCGGCTACGAGCAGTACTTC
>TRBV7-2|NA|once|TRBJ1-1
CASSLERGSVLIF
TGTGCCAGCAGCTTAGAACGAGGGTCTGTCCTTATCTTT
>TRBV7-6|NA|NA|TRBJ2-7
CASSPTSRAFDEQYF
TGTGCCAGCAGCCCCACGTCCAGGGCGTTTGACGAGCAGTACTTC
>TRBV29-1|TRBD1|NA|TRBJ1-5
CSVAGGESNQPQHF
TGCAGCGTAGCAGGGGGAGAGAGCAATCAGCCCCAGCATTTT
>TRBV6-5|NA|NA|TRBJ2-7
CASSYRRAGDYEQYF
TGTGCCAGCAGTTACCGTAGAGCAGGGGACTACGAGCAGTACTTC
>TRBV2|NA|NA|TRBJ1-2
CASSLPNYGYTF
TGTGCCAGCAGTCTTCCTAACTATGGCTACACCTTC
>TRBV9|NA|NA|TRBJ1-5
CASSAGTSDQPQHF
TGTGCCAGCAGCGCTGGGACATCCGATCAGCCCCAGCATTTT
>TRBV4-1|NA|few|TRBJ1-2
CASSQDLNVPRTDNYGYTF
TGCGCCAGCAGCCAAGATTTGAACGTTCCCCGGACTGACAACTATGGCTACACCTTC
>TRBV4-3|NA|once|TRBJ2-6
CASSQGGLSGANVLTF
TGCGCCAGCAGCCAAGGGGGCCTATCTGGGGCCAACGTCCTGACTTTC
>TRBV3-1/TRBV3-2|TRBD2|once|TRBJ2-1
CASSQGFSGGNNEQFF
TGTGCCAGCAGCCAAGGCTTCAGCGGGGGAAACAATGAGCAGTTCTTC
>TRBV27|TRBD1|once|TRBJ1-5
CASSLTGDNQPQHF
TGTGCCAGCAGTTTGACAGGGGACAATCAGCCCCAGCATTTT
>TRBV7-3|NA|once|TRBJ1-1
CASSFNGNTEAFF
TGTGCCAGCAGCTTCAACGGGAACACTGAAGCTTTCTTT
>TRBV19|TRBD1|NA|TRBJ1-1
CASTVGQGRGFTEAFF
TGTGCCAGTACCGTGGGACAGGGAAGAGGATTTACTGAAGCTTTCTTT
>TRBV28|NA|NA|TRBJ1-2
CASVTTGKGALYGYTF
TGTGCCAGCGTTACCACGGGGAAGGGTGCCCTCTATGGCTACACCTTC